A single T cell receptor (beta chain) is shown here with its context. This sample was taken from a study of cytomegalovirus exposure and HLA in healthy donors. Assay used: immunoSEQ multiplex PCR; TCRdb lists only in-frame clones, some missing. This table has 50,000 or so clones, over 90% appearing once. The CDR3 contains 14 residues. The germline V gene has CDR1 MNHNS and CDR2 SASEGT. V lost 4 bases and J lost 6, with 12 bases in between. The receptor's source is a man younger than 35 in good health and CMV-seronegative. This chain connects TRBV6-1 to TRBJ1-4; D remains unclear. Material for sequencing was PBMCs. The chain's CDR3 is CASSVKGGDEKLFF. For the CDR3, the DNA is TGTGCCAGCAGTGTAAAGGGAGGCGATGAAAAACTGTTTTTT.